A single sample is the source of the 8 T cell receptor beta chains below, sequenced in a study of blood T cell repertoires in COVID-19. The protocol was immunoSEQ multiplex PCR, while the TCRdb copy is restricted to in-frame clones and leaves out a portion. Of about 65,000 clones in the sample, roughly 80% were seen once. Specimen: peripheral blood. Receptor source: a human donor in a cohort sampled during active COVID-19.

V is TRBV9 and J is TRBJ2-3, with 13 bases aligning to TRBD2. In germline, CDR1 is SGDLS, CDR2 YYNGEE. The CDR3 consists of 17 residues. Unmatched junction bases numbered 7, after V lost 4 bases and J lost 2 bases. As DNA, the CDR3 is TGTGCCAGCAGCCCCCGACTAGCGGGGGGATACACAGATACGCAGTATTTT. Translating it yields CASSPRLAGGYTDTQYF.

The chain carries TRBV2 and TRBJ1-4, with D unresolved. The CDR3 extends over 16 amino acids. Trimming removed 3 bases at V and 0 bases at J, with 11 bases between. Germline CDR1 reads SNHLY; CDR2 reads FYNNEI. The CDR3 region has the DNA TGTGCCAGCAGTGAGGCTTGGCCTGCAACTAATGAAAAACTGTTTTTT. Amino acids: CASSEAWPATNEKLFF.

This clone has a single count. V usage is TRBV2 and J usage is TRBJ2-6; tentatively, D is TRBD1 (5 bases). The CDR3 spans 16 residues. The V end was cut by 4 bases, the J end by 4 bases, with 14 bases between. Germline CDR1 and CDR2: SNHLY and FYNNEI. The CDR3 nucleotides read TGTGCCAGCAGTGGGATGGTAGGGGTAGGGGCCAACGTCCTGACTTTC. Protein sequence: CASSGMVGVGANVLTF. The full variable domain, with the rest looked up from reference TRBV2 and TRBJ2-6, is EPEVTQTPSHQVTQMGQEVILRCVPISNHLYFYWYRQILGQKVEFLVSFYNNEISEKSEIFDDQFSVERPDGSNFTLKIRSTKLEDSAMYFCASSGMVGVGANVLTFGAGSRLTVL.

This sequence joins TRBV12-3 or TRBV12-4 and TRBJ1-1, with unresolved D. V was clipped by 6 bases and J by 10 bases, with 15 bases between them. The CDR3 is 12 amino acids. The CDR3 bases are TGTGCCAGCAGACCTGGGCCCCTCCCAGCTTTCTTT. Translation: CASRPGPLPAFF.

The CDR3 region is CASSPGQSQETQYF. CDR3 nucleotides: TGCGCCAGCAGCCCTGGACAATCGCAAGAGACCCAGTACTTC. The rearrangement joins TRBV5-1 to TRBJ2-5; TRBD1 is a possible D gene (5 bases). The ends were cut back, 4 bases at V and 2 bases at J, with 12 bases in the middle. Per germline, CDR1 SGHRS and CDR2 YFSETQ. The CDR3 has 14 amino acids. The variable domain in full, with the rest retrieved from reference TRBV5-1 and TRBJ2-5, is KAGVTQTPRYLIKTRGQQVTLSCSPISGHRSVSWYQQTPGQGLQFLFEYFSETQRNKGNFPGRFSGRQFSNSRSEMNVSTLELGDSALYLCASSPGQSQETQYFGPGTRLLVL.

The chain links TRBV4-2 to TRBJ2-7; tentative D call: TRBD2 (6 bases). The germline gives CDR1 LGHNA, CDR2 YNFKEQ. The V end was cut by 0 bases, the J end by 0 bases, with 15 bases between. This CDR3 contains 17 residues. CDR3 nucleotide sequence: TGTGCCAGCAGCCAAGATATGGGGGGATCAAGCTCCTACGAGCAGTACTTC. This encodes CASSQDMGGSSSYEQYF.

V usage is TRBV3-1 (or the pseudogene TRBV3-2) and J usage is TRBJ2-4, with a possible D match to TRBD2 (6 bases). V was trimmed by 5 bases and J by 9 bases, leaving 14 bases between them. The CDR3 is made up of 13 amino acids. The germline CDR1 and CDR2 sequences are LGHDT and YNNKEL (reference sequence). The CDR3 nucleotides are TGTGCCAGCAGCTCCCTCGGGGGAGGCATTCAGTACTTC. It specifies CASSSLGGGIQYF.

V is TRBV9 and J is TRBJ1-3, with 7 nucleotides matching TRBD1. Germline loops: CDR1 SGDLS, CDR2 YYNGEE. The CDR3 runs 14 residues. The trim removed 3 bases at V and 2 bases at J, leaving 2 bases unmatched. The CDR3 here is CASSAGTAGNTIYF. CDR3 DNA: TGTGCCAGCAGCGCCGGGACAGCTGGAAACACCATATATTTT.